These T cell receptor beta chains were read from a single sample in a study of identifying expanded T cells in peripheral blood. Clones were sequenced by immunoSEQ multiplex PCR, and TCRdb holds only the in-frame ones, with some missing. This table has about 90,000 clones, roughly 88% appearing once. The specimen sequenced was blood. The source is a person aged 18-70 years in good health. Each CDR3 is given with its conserved first and last residue. The order of the fields is D gene, V gene, J gene, clone size, CDR3 protein, CDR3 DNA. D genes are given only for firm matches. Size tells how often a clone was seen (once, few, many) or the class of an expanded clone, and some rows leave it out.

d_gene: -
v_gene: TRBV2
j_gene: TRBJ2-3
abundance: -
CDR3aa: CASGAGTGDTQYF
CDR3nt: TGTGCCAGCGGGGCAGGGACGGGTGATACGCAGTATTTT

d_gene: -
v_gene: TRBV5-1
j_gene: TRBJ2-3
abundance: -
CDR3aa: CASGLFDGTDTQYF
CDR3nt: TGCGCCAGCGGGTTATTTGACGGGACAGATACGCAGTATTTT

d_gene: TRBD1
v_gene: TRBV7-9
j_gene: TRBJ2-2
abundance: -
CDR3aa: CASSSGTGGSAGELFF
CDR3nt: TGTGCCAGCAGCTCAGGGACAGGGGGAAGTGCCGGGGAGCTGTTTTTT

d_gene: -
v_gene: TRBV2
j_gene: TRBJ1-2
abundance: -
CDR3aa: CASSETHKPFYGYTF
CDR3nt: TGTGCCAGCAGTGAAACCCATAAGCCTTTCTATGGCTACACCTTC

d_gene: TRBD1
v_gene: TRBV7-2
j_gene: TRBJ1-1
abundance: -
CDR3aa: CASSGHRGMNTEAFF
CDR3nt: TGTGCCAGCAGCGGACACAGGGGAATGAACACTGAAGCTTTCTTT

d_gene: -
v_gene: TRBV2
j_gene: TRBJ2-3
abundance: -
CDR3aa: CASRWTEFTDTQYF
CDR3nt: TGTGCCAGCAGGTGGACAGAGTTCACAGATACGCAGTATTTT

d_gene: -
v_gene: TRBV7-9
j_gene: TRBJ1-4
abundance: -
CDR3aa: CASRSGTHNEKLFF
CDR3nt: TGTGCCAGCAGGAGCGGGACCCATAATGAAAAACTGTTTTTT

d_gene: -
v_gene: TRBV5-4
j_gene: TRBJ2-7
abundance: -
CDR3aa: CASSLAGGGDEQYF
CDR3nt: TGTGCCAGCAGCTTGGCCGGCGGAGGCGACGAGCAGTACTTC

d_gene: TRBD2
v_gene: TRBV18
j_gene: TRBJ2-5
abundance: -
CDR3aa: CASSPGASGGQETQYF
CDR3nt: TGTGCCAGCTCACCCGGGGCTAGCGGGGGTCAAGAGACCCAGTACTTC

d_gene: -
v_gene: TRBV5-1
j_gene: TRBJ2-1
abundance: -
CDR3aa: CASSRGAASDYNEQFF
CDR3nt: TGCGCCAGCAGTAGGGGAGCGGCCTCCGATTACAATGAGCAGTTCTTC

d_gene: -
v_gene: TRBV4-1
j_gene: TRBJ1-2
abundance: once
CDR3aa: CASSHQGRRSGYTF
CDR3nt: TGCGCCAGCAGCCATCAAGGACGGAGGAGTGGCTACACCTTC

d_gene: -
v_gene: TRBV27
j_gene: TRBJ1-1
abundance: -
CDR3aa: CASRRGGNTEAFF
CDR3nt: TGTGCCAGCAGAAGGGGGGGGAACACTGAAGCTTTCTTT

d_gene: -
v_gene: TRBV10-2
j_gene: TRBJ1-3
abundance: -
CDR3aa: CASSATGSGNTIYF
CDR3nt: TGCGCCAGCAGTGCGACCGGCTCTGGAAACACCATATATTTT

d_gene: -
v_gene: TRBV6-5
j_gene: TRBJ2-7
abundance: -
CDR3aa: CASSNSDSLYSYEQYF
CDR3nt: TGTGCCAGCAGTAACTCAGACAGCCTATATTCCTACGAGCAGTACTTC

d_gene: -
v_gene: TRBV18
j_gene: TRBJ1-1
abundance: -
CDR3aa: CASSGGRHTEAFF
CDR3nt: TGTGCCAGCTCAGGGGGACGGCACACTGAAGCTTTCTTT

d_gene: -
v_gene: TRBV18
j_gene: TRBJ2-1
abundance: -
CDR3aa: CASSPVTGRYNEQFF
CDR3nt: TGTGCCAGCTCACCAGTCACAGGGAGATACAATGAGCAGTTCTTC

d_gene: TRBD1
v_gene: TRBV19
j_gene: TRBJ1-4
abundance: -
CDR3aa: CASSIWGQSNEKLFF
CDR3nt: TGTGCCAGTAGTATATGGGGACAGTCTAATGAAAAACTGTTTTTT

d_gene: -
v_gene: TRBV2
j_gene: TRBJ2-5
abundance: -
CDR3aa: CASSGRERAQETQYF
CDR3nt: TGTGCCAGCAGTGGGCGTGAGAGGGCCCAAGAGACCCAGTACTTC

d_gene: -
v_gene: TRBV5-1
j_gene: TRBJ1-1
abundance: -
CDR3aa: CASNLGSLLNTEAFF
CDR3nt: TGCGCCAGCAACCTTGGGAGTCTGTTGAACACTGAAGCTTTCTTT

d_gene: -
v_gene: TRBV5-1
j_gene: TRBJ1-1
abundance: -
CDR3aa: CASSPQIETEAFF
CDR3nt: TGCGCCAGCAGCCCACAAATCGAAACTGAAGCTTTCTTT

d_gene: TRBD2
v_gene: TRBV18
j_gene: TRBJ2-1
abundance: -
CDR3aa: CASSPPPGGYNEQFF
CDR3nt: TGTGCCAGCTCACCACCTCCGGGAGGGTACAATGAGCAGTTCTTC

d_gene: -
v_gene: TRBV30
j_gene: TRBJ1-1
abundance: medium-sized
CDR3aa: CAWAQSQDTEAFF
CDR3nt: TGTGCCTGGGCTCAGTCACAGGACACTGAAGCTTTCTTT

d_gene: -
v_gene: TRBV18
j_gene: TRBJ1-1
abundance: -
CDR3aa: CASSPPFRPPEAFF
CDR3nt: TGTGCCAGCTCACCACCTTTCCGCCCCCCTGAAGCTTTCTTT

d_gene: -
v_gene: TRBV5-6
j_gene: TRBJ2-5
abundance: -
CDR3aa: CASSLQETQYF
CDR3nt: TGTGCCAGCAGCTTGCAAGAGACCCAGTACTTC

d_gene: TRBD1
v_gene: TRBV2
j_gene: TRBJ1-2
abundance: -
CDR3aa: CASGSGTGGSYTF
CDR3nt: TGTGCCAGCGGATCCGGGACAGGGGGGAGCTACACCTTC

d_gene: -
v_gene: TRBV7-9
j_gene: TRBJ2-7
abundance: -
CDR3aa: CASSLETYEQYF
CDR3nt: TGTGCCAGCAGCCTAGAGACCTACGAGCAGTACTTC

d_gene: TRBD1
v_gene: TRBV29-1
j_gene: TRBJ1-3
abundance: -
CDR3aa: CSALQGFTGNTIYF
CDR3nt: TGCAGCGCTTTACAGGGGTTTACTGGAAACACCATATATTTT

d_gene: -
v_gene: TRBV30
j_gene: TRBJ1-2
abundance: once
CDR3aa: CAWSGKKGWEYGYTF
CDR3nt: TGTGCCTGGAGCGGAAAAAAGGGGTGGGAGTATGGCTACACCTTC

d_gene: TRBD2
v_gene: TRBV10-1
j_gene: TRBJ2-3
abundance: few
CDR3aa: CASSKTRLSGGVSGTDTQYF
CDR3nt: TGCGCCAGCAGTAAAACTCGCCTTAGCGGGGGGGTCTCTGGCACAGATACGCAGTATTTT

d_gene: -
v_gene: TRBV5-6
j_gene: TRBJ2-7
abundance: few
CDR3aa: CASSFGQGRDEQYF
CDR3nt: TGTGCCAGCAGCTTTGGGCAGGGGAGGGACGAGCAGTACTTC

d_gene: -
v_gene: TRBV7-9
j_gene: TRBJ2-7
abundance: -
CDR3aa: CASSLKYEQYF
CDR3nt: TGTGCCAGCAGCTTAAAATACGAGCAGTACTTC

d_gene: -
v_gene: TRBV19
j_gene: TRBJ1-2
abundance: -
CDR3aa: CASRFGVNYGYTF
CDR3nt: TGTGCCAGTAGGTTTGGGGTCAACTATGGCTACACCTTC

d_gene: -
v_gene: TRBV6-4
j_gene: TRBJ2-1
abundance: -
CDR3aa: CASSDGGGGYNEQFF
CDR3nt: TGTGCCAGCAGTGACGGAGGTGGGGGGTACAATGAGCAGTTCTTC

d_gene: -
v_gene: TRBV5-1
j_gene: TRBJ1-1
abundance: few
CDR3aa: CASSLYPGENTEAFF
CDR3nt: TGCGCCAGCAGCTTATATCCAGGGGAGAACACTGAAGCTTTCTTT

d_gene: TRBD1
v_gene: TRBV6-4
j_gene: TRBJ2-2
abundance: -
CDR3aa: CASSLGTSTGGGELFF
CDR3nt: TGTGCCAGCAGCCTCGGGACTTCGACAGGGGGCGGGGAGCTGTTTTTT

d_gene: -
v_gene: TRBV19
j_gene: TRBJ2-1
abundance: -
CDR3aa: CASSIGTSYNEQFF
CDR3nt: TGTGCCAGTAGTATAGGGACCTCCTACAATGAGCAGTTCTTC

d_gene: -
v_gene: TRBV18
j_gene: TRBJ2-7
abundance: -
CDR3aa: CASSPGGTYEQYF
CDR3nt: TGTGCCAGCTCCCCCGGGGGTACCTACGAGCAGTACTTC

d_gene: TRBD1
v_gene: TRBV6-1
j_gene: TRBJ1-1
abundance: -
CDR3aa: CASKTGVKNTEAFF
CDR3nt: TGTGCCAGCAAGACAGGGGTCAAGAACACTGAAGCTTTCTTT

d_gene: -
v_gene: TRBV14
j_gene: TRBJ1-6
abundance: -
CDR3aa: CASSFGPSNSPLHF
CDR3nt: TGTGCCAGCAGTTTTGGCCCGTCAAATTCACCCCTCCACTTT

d_gene: -
v_gene: TRBV4-2
j_gene: TRBJ2-3
abundance: -
CDR3aa: CASSQGPDTQYF
CDR3nt: TGTGCCAGCAGCCAAGGACCAGATACGCAGTATTTT

d_gene: -
v_gene: TRBV4-2
j_gene: TRBJ1-1
abundance: -
CDR3aa: CASSQEGGQLNTEAFF
CDR3nt: TGTGCCAGCAGCCAAGAGGGAGGACAGTTGAACACTGAAGCTTTCTTT

d_gene: -
v_gene: TRBV12-5
j_gene: TRBJ2-2
abundance: -
CDR3aa: CASGVGVAPGELFF
CDR3nt: TGTGCTAGTGGAGTAGGGGTGGCCCCCGGGGAGCTGTTTTTT

d_gene: TRBD1
v_gene: TRBV10-3
j_gene: TRBJ2-7
abundance: once
CDR3aa: CAISLGQGSYEQYF
CDR3nt: TGTGCCATTTCCCTCGGACAGGGGTCCTACGAGCAGTACTTC

d_gene: TRBD1
v_gene: TRBV2
j_gene: TRBJ2-6
abundance: -
CDR3aa: CASTGADRSPSGANVLTF
CDR3nt: TGTGCCAGCACTGGGGCGGACAGGTCACCCTCTGGGGCCAACGTCCTGACTTTC

d_gene: -
v_gene: TRBV4-1
j_gene: TRBJ2-6
abundance: -
CDR3aa: CASSPGGPGESHSGANVLTF
CDR3nt: TGCGCCAGCAGCCCCGGTGGGCCAGGGGAATCCCATTCTGGGGCCAACGTCCTGACTTTC

d_gene: -
v_gene: TRBV2
j_gene: TRBJ2-5
abundance: few
CDR3aa: CASSGDFQETQYF
CDR3nt: TGTGCCAGCAGCGGGGACTTTCAAGAGACCCAGTACTTC

d_gene: -
v_gene: TRBV7-6
j_gene: TRBJ2-5
abundance: -
CDR3aa: CASSLQGISVETQYF
CDR3nt: TGTGCCAGCAGCTTACAGGGTATTAGCGTGGAGACCCAGTACTTC

d_gene: -
v_gene: TRBV14
j_gene: TRBJ1-2
abundance: once
CDR3aa: CASSQLGEVDGYTF
CDR3nt: TGTGCCAGCAGCCAGCTAGGGGAGGTAGATGGCTACACCTTC

d_gene: -
v_gene: TRBV29-1
j_gene: TRBJ1-2
abundance: -
CDR3aa: CSVVPPGLLTNYGYTF
CDR3nt: TGCAGCGTTGTTCCCCCAGGGCTCCTTACTAACTATGGCTACACCTTC

d_gene: -
v_gene: TRBV5-1
j_gene: TRBJ2-2
abundance: -
CDR3aa: CASSLALDGELFF
CDR3nt: TGCGCCAGCAGCTTGGCCTTGGACGGGGAGCTGTTTTTT

d_gene: -
v_gene: TRBV5-1
j_gene: TRBJ2-5
abundance: -
CDR3aa: CASTRGSSSAMAETQYF
CDR3nt: TGCGCCAGCACCCGGGGCTCCTCTAGCGCCATGGCGGAGACCCAGTACTTC

d_gene: TRBD1
v_gene: TRBV29-1
j_gene: TRBJ1-2
abundance: once
CDR3aa: CSAPGQGISGYTF
CDR3nt: TGCAGCGCCCCGGGACAGGGGATAAGTGGCTACACCTTC

d_gene: TRBD1
v_gene: TRBV11-2
j_gene: TRBJ1-6
abundance: -
CDR3aa: CASSLVARTGSPLHF
CDR3nt: TGTGCCAGCAGCTTAGTAGCCAGGACAGGCTCACCCCTCCACTTT

d_gene: -
v_gene: TRBV5-6
j_gene: TRBJ2-1
abundance: -
CDR3aa: CASSGQWIFYNEQFF
CDR3nt: TGTGCCAGCAGCGGACAATGGATCTTCTACAATGAGCAGTTCTTC

d_gene: -
v_gene: TRBV19
j_gene: TRBJ2-1
abundance: once
CDR3aa: CASSIDRKGPYNEQFF
CDR3nt: TGTGCCAGTAGTATAGACCGAAAAGGCCCCTACAATGAGCAGTTCTTC